These 27 T cell receptor beta chains were all obtained from the same sample, sequenced in a study of blood T cell repertoires in COVID-19. This table comes from immunoSEQ multiplex PCR, and its TCRdb copy is limited to in-frame clones, with some not included. Of 250,000 or so clones detected, roughly 89% appear once; the ten largest clones hold 2.1%. Sequencing was carried out using peripheral blood. Receptors originate from a woman aged 55 to 70 with COVID-19, enrolled during active disease.

This sequence joins TRBV9 and TRBJ1-6; D is uncertain. The ends were cut back, 0 bases at V and 7 bases at J, with 11 bases in the middle. In germline, CDR1 is SGDLS, CDR2 YYNGEE. The CDR3 totals 15 residues. The DNA of the CDR3 is TGTGCCAGCAGCGTAGGGGCCCAGGAAAATTCACCCCTCCACTTT. It codes for CASSVGAQENSPLHF.

The chain combines TRBV25-1 with TRBJ2-3; TRBD2 agrees at 7 bases. CDR3 size: 16 residues. V lost 4 bases to trimming and J lost 1 base; unmatched junction nucleotides: 8. The germline gives CDR1 MGHDK, CDR2 SYGVNS. The CDR3 DNA is TGTGCCAGCAGTGCGTCTCTGGGGGGGGGCACAGATACGCAGTATTTT. Its protein is CASSASLGGGTDTQYF.

In nucleotides, the CDR3 is TGTGCCAGTAGTGGACAGGGGGAGGATAAAGCTTTCTTT. Translation gives CASSGQGEDKAFF. J is TRBJ1-1 and V is TRBV19; TRBD1 agrees at 10 bases. The CDR3 has 13 residues. Germline CDR1 is LNHDA and CDR2 is SQIVND (reference sequence). J was trimmed by 9 bases and V by 5 bases; bases with no gene match: 6.

Only one count was recorded for this clone. The chain carries TRBV28 and TRBJ2-1; 7 positions match TRBD2. V was pared by 2 bases and J by 2 bases, with 9 bases of the junction left unmatched. Germline CDR1 MDHEN, CDR2 SYDVKM. There are 17 residues in the CDR3. The DNA of the CDR3 is TGTGCCAGCAGTTTAAGAGGTTGGGAGGGACCCTACAATGAGCAGTTCTTC. Protein: CASSLRGWEGPYNEQFF.

Only a few counts were recorded for this clone. The genes are TRBV29-1 and TRBJ1-1, with D possibly TRBD1 on 6 matching bases. This CDR3 comprises 14 residues. V lost 6 bases and J lost 1, with 15 bases in between. CDR1 and CDR2 from the germline V gene are SQVTM and ANQGSEA. This chain's CDR3 is CSVTYRARNTEAFF. CDR3 coding DNA: TGCAGCGTCACCTACAGGGCCCGGAACACTGAAGCTTTCTTT.

This clone was recorded once. The chain joins TRBV7-2 to TRBJ2-1; perhaps TRBD2 as D (6 bases). V lost 5 bases and J lost 12, with 17 bases in between. Germline CDR1 and CDR2: SGHTA and FQGNSA. The length of the CDR3 is 13 residues. CDR3 sequence reads: CASSAGTQRWQFF. CDR3 bases: TGTGCCAGCAGCGCCGGGACTCAAAGGTGGCAGTTCTTC.

The chain uses TRBV4-3 and TRBJ2-3; 7 bases are shared with TRBD2. The germline CDR1 and CDR2 sequences are LGHNA and YSLEER. The V segment lost 2 bases and the J segment 0 bases; nucleotides outside the gene matches: 17. The CDR3 is made up of 20 amino acids. The CDR3 DNA reads as TGCGCCAGCAGCCAAAACGGACCCATGACTAGCTTTACGAGCACAGATACGCAGTATTTT. Amino acid sequence: CASSQNGPMTSFTSTDTQYF.

The rearrangement joins TRBV5-1 to TRBJ1-4, with 7 bases identical to TRBD1. The CDR3 runs 14 residues. V trimming: 5 bases; J trimming: 4 bases; junction bases outside the gene matches: 5. Per germline, CDR1 SGHRS and CDR2 YFSETQ. CDR3 coding DNA: TGCGCCAGCAGGCGGGACAGTAATAATGAAAAACTGTTTTTT. This sequence encodes CASRRDSNNEKLFF.

On this clone: Other DNA sequences in the same sample also yield this CDR3. The V and J genes are TRBV19 and TRBJ1-4, with a weak D call TRBD1 (5 bases). This CDR3 has 14 residues. CDR1 LNHDA and CDR2 SQIVND come from the germline V gene (reference sequence). V shed 6 bases and J shed 5 bases, with 13 bases lying between them. CDR3 sequence: CASSPRQSNEKLFF. In nucleotides, the CDR3 is TGTGCCAGTAGCCCCAGACAGTCCAATGAAAAACTGTTTTTT.

The CDR3 DNA is TGCAGTGCCCCGGTGTGGGATACGCAGTATTTT. Amino acid sequence: CSAPVWDTQYF. The gene calls are TRBV20-1 and TRBJ2-3; no reliable D call. The V end lost 6 bases, the J end lost 6 bases, and 10 bases lay between the germline ends. Germline V lookup: CDR1 DFQATT, CDR2 SNEGSKA (reference sequence). The CDR3 covers 11 residues.

This sequence joins TRBV7-9 and TRBJ1-2, with D possibly TRBD1 on 6 matching bases. Germline V lookup: CDR1 SEHNR, CDR2 FQNEAQ (reference sequence). The germline V and J ends were trimmed by 1 base and 6 bases, with 12 bases remaining between them. The length of the CDR3 is 14 residues. CDR3: CASSLVWGHHGYTF. CDR3 nucleotides: TGTGCCAGCAGCTTAGTCTGGGGACATCATGGCTACACCTTC.

The CDR3 DNA is TGTGCCAGCAGCCCAACACGGGACTTCTACGAGCAGTACTTC. Translated, it gives CASSPTRDFYEQYF. The rearrangement joins TRBV7-2 to TRBJ2-7, with D possibly TRBD2 on 6 matching bases. The CDR3 runs to 14 residues. Trimming shortened V by 5 bases and J by 3 bases, and 14 bases separated the two germline ends. Germline V gives CDR1 SGHTA, CDR2 FQGNSA.

The CDR3 sequence: CAWGRMYRVGNEKLFF. In DNA form, the CDR3 reads TGTGCCTGGGGACGAATGTACAGGGTAGGGAATGAAAAACTGTTTTTT. The chain employs TRBV30 and TRBJ1-4; D may be TRBD1 (6 bases). CDR3 length: 16 amino acids. The V end was cut by 5 bases, the J end by 5 bases, with 21 bases between. Germline values: CDR1 GTSNPN, CDR2 SVGIG (reference sequence).

CDR3 loop: CASSQNGRVNGYTF. Written as DNA, the CDR3 is TGTGCCAGCAGCCAAAATGGTCGCGTTAATGGCTACACCTTC. The chain has TRBV3-1 (or the pseudogene TRBV3-2) and TRBJ1-2, with D hard to call. The CDR3 covers 14 residues. V was trimmed by 2 bases and J by 6 bases, leaving 13 bases between them. Germline V gives CDR1 LGHDT, CDR2 YNNKEL (reference sequence).

This clone was recorded only once. DNA of the CDR3: TGTGCCACGACTAGCGCGGTTAGCACAGATACGCAGTATTTT. This codes for CATTSAVSTDTQYF. The chain uses TRBV2 and TRBJ2-3, with 8 nucleotides matching TRBD2. V lost 10 bases to trimming and J lost 0 bases; unmatched junction nucleotides: 6. Germline V CDR1 and CDR2: SNHLY, FYNNEI. This CDR3 region has 14 residues.

With respect to this clone: Other DNA sequences from this sample encode an identical CDR3 as well. In DNA, the CDR3 is TGTGCCAGCAGCTTTGGACAGGGAGCTACTCAGCCCCAGCATTTT. As protein: CASSFGQGATQPQHF. The chain uses TRBV7-9 and TRBJ1-5; 8 bases map to TRBD1. Trimming removed 3 bases from V and 6 bases from J; junction bases left unmatched: 7. Germline loops: CDR1 SEHNR, CDR2 FQNEAQ (reference sequence). The CDR3 runs to 15 residues.

The chain joins TRBV30 to TRBJ2-3; TRBD2 matches 7 bases. Unmatched junction bases numbered 3, after V lost 0 bases and J lost 3 bases. The length of the CDR3 is 14 residues. Germline V lookup: CDR1 GTSNPN, CDR2 SVGIG (reference sequence). The DNA for the CDR3 is TGTGCCTGGAGTGTGGGGGGGGGAACAGATACGCAGTATTTT. It yields the protein CAWSVGGGTDTQYF.

The chain is built from TRBV12-5 and TRBJ2-2; 8 nucleotides match TRBD1. Per germline, CDR1 LGHNT and CDR2 FRNRAP. V dropped 0 bases and J dropped 6; count of bases not matched to a gene: 6. The CDR3 extends over 16 amino acids. CDR3 nucleotides: TGTGCTAGTGGTTTGGTATTTCAGGGGGCCTCCGGGGAGCTGTTTTTT. Translated: CASGLVFQGASGELFF.

V is TRBV3-1 (or the pseudogene TRBV3-2) and J is TRBJ1-3; D uncertain. The CDR3 spans 15 residues. Trimming shortened V by 1 base and J by 0 bases, and 7 bases separated the two germline ends. Germline CDR1 is LGHDT and CDR2 is YNNKEL (reference sequence). CDR3 in amino acids: CASSQGRASGNTIYF. The CDR3 DNA reads as TGTGCCAGCAGCCAAGGGCGGGCCTCTGGAAACACCATATATTTT.

The rearrangement joins TRBV7-9 to TRBJ1-2; the D gene is possibly TRBD1 (6 bases). This CDR3 contains 15 residues. Trimming left V 4 bases short and J 4 bases short, with 16 bases between. Germline assignment: CDR1 SEHNR and CDR2 FQNEAQ (reference sequence). CDR3 nucleotide sequence: TGTGCCAGCAGCTCCCCCCGGCGCAGGGGCTATGGCTACACCTTC. Translating it yields CASSSPRRRGYGYTF.

The V gene is TRBV12-3 or TRBV12-4, the J gene TRBJ2-7, with TRBD2 identical over 8 bases. The CDR3 consists of 13 residues. J lost 4 bases, V lost 5 bases, and 4 bases had no gene match. DNA of the CDR3: TGTGCCAGCAGTCTCGGACTAGCATACGAGCAGTACTTC. Protein: CASSLGLAYEQYF.

This chain joins TRBV3-1 (or the pseudogene TRBV3-2) and TRBJ1-2; unclear D gene. Trimming removed 1 base from V and 4 bases from J, with 4 bases in between. CDR3 length equals 12 residues. Germline V gene lookup returns CDR1 LGHDT and CDR2 YNNKEL (reference sequence). In DNA form, the CDR3 reads TGTGCCAGCAGCCAAGCCCGCTATGGCTACACCTTC. Residues: CASSQARYGYTF.

This sequence joins TRBV30 and TRBJ2-2; 9 bases fit TRBD2. Per the germline V gene, CDR1 is GTSNPN and CDR2 is SVGIG (reference sequence). This CDR3 has 19 amino acids. V lost 0 bases and J lost 6; bases outside the gene matches: 17. The CDR3 coding sequence is TGTGCCTGGAGTGTAGTGCGCGGGGGGGCCGTTTTTCATCCCGGGGAGCTGTTTTTT. Its translation is CAWSVVRGGAVFHPGELFF.

A few counts support this clone. V usage is TRBV2 and J usage is TRBJ1-3, with 7 bases identical to TRBD1. The CDR3 sequence is 14 residues long. J lost 0 bases, V lost 11 bases, and 7 bases had no gene match. Germline loops: CDR1 SNHLY, CDR2 FYNNEI. CDR3 DNA: TGTGCCGGAAAGACAGGGAGCTCTGGAAACACCATATATTTT. It specifies CAGKTGSSGNTIYF. Full variable domain (outside the CDR3, taken from reference TRBV2 and TRBJ1-3): EPEVTQTPSHQVTQMGQEVILRCVPISNHLYFYWYRQILGQKVEFLVSFYNNEISEKSEIFDDQFSVERPDGSNFTLKIRSTKLEDSAMYFCAGKTGSSGNTIYFGEGSWLTVV.

The gene calls are TRBV10-3 and TRBJ2-5, with 8 bases identical to TRBD2. This CDR3 has 16 residues. Germline CDR1 and CDR2: ENHRY and SYGVKD. The trim removed 0 bases at V and 2 bases at J, leaving 5 bases unmatched. This CDR3 reads CAISESRGARQETQYF. Here the CDR3 DNA reads TGTGCCATCAGTGAGTCGCGGGGGGCTAGGCAAGAGACCCAGTACTTC.

The chain recombines TRBV5-8 with TRBJ2-2; D is uncertain. Germline CDR1 and CDR2: SGHTS and YDEGEE. V gave up 1 base and J gave up 7 bases, with 20 bases separating them. The length of the CDR3 is 17 residues. The DNA of the CDR3 is TGTGCCAGCAGCTTGAAACTGGGTATCGGCTCGGGCGGGGAGCTGTTTTTT. Translating it yields CASSLKLGIGSGGELFF.

V gene TRBV7-9 combines with J gene TRBJ1-2; D is uncertain. CDR3 length equals 12 residues. Germline lookup yields CDR1 SEHNR and CDR2 FQNEAQ (reference sequence). Deletions cut 6 bases from V and 3 bases from J, with 8 bases between. CDR3 amino acids: CASRNRDYGYTF. The CDR3, as DNA: TGTGCCAGCAGGAACCGGGACTATGGCTACACCTTC.